A selection of T cell receptor beta chains follows, all from one sample in a study of blood T cell repertoires in COVID-19. The method was immunoSEQ multiplex PCR; TCRdb's version includes in-frame clones alone and lacks a portion of them. Of some 100,000 clones detected, around four fifths appear once; the ten largest clones hold about an eighth. Input material: peripheral blood. These receptors were obtained from a man over 45 with active or convalescent COVID-19. Each CDR3 is given with its conserved first and last residue. Fields, in order: D gene, clone size, V gene, J gene, CDR3 length, CDR3 protein, CDR3 DNA. The D gene is left open where the match is weak. Clone size is given for some rows only: seen once, a few or many times, or a class if the clone is expanded.

NA,NA,TRBV10-3,TRBJ2-2,15,CAIPAGGSNTGELFF,TGTGCCATCCCCGCCGGCGGATCGAACACCGGGGAGCTGTTTTTT
NA,NA,TRBV6-5,TRBJ2-5,15,CASRAAGFRGETQYF,TGTGCCAGCAGGGCCGCAGGGTTTCGCGGAGAGACCCAGTACTTC
NA,NA,TRBV6-5,TRBJ1-3,14,CASGQPGTGNTIYF,TGTGCCAGCGGGCAGCCAGGTACTGGAAACACCATATATTTT
TRBD1,NA,TRBV11-3,TRBJ1-2,14,CASSFGTGDYGYTF,TGTGCCAGCAGCTTCGGGACAGGGGACTATGGCTACACCTTC
TRBD2,NA,TRBV15,TRBJ2-2,15,CATSRDRGDTGELFF,TGTGCCACCAGCAGGGATCGGGGGGACACCGGGGAGCTGTTTTTT
NA,NA,TRBV19,TRBJ1-1,13,CASSTRDTQEAFF,TGTGCCAGTAGTACCCGGGACACACAAGAAGCTTTCTTT
TRBD1,NA,TRBV18,TRBJ1-2,15,CASSPLNRGNYGYTF,TGTGCCAGCTCACCACTTAACAGGGGCAACTATGGCTACACCTTC
TRBD1,NA,TRBV11-3,TRBJ2-1,13,CASRPTGYNEQFF,TGTGCCAGCAGACCGACAGGGTACAATGAGCAGTTCTTC
TRBD2,NA,TRBV7-9,TRBJ2-1,15,CASSLLAGEGGEQFF,TGTGCCAGCAGCTTATTAGCGGGAGAAGGCGGTGAGCAGTTCTTC
TRBD2,NA,TRBV29-1,TRBJ2-2,14,CSVRTSEDTGELFF,TGCAGCGTTCGGACTAGCGAGGACACCGGGGAGCTGTTTTTT
NA,NA,TRBV5-1,TRBJ1-6,14,CASSLGVENSPLHF,TGCGCCAGCAGCTTGGGCGTGGAGAATTCACCCCTCCACTTT
NA,NA,TRBV2,TRBJ1-5,15,CASSEARVGNQPQHF,TGTGCCAGCAGTGAAGCCCGGGTAGGCAATCAGCCCCAGCATTTT
TRBD2,NA,TRBV30,TRBJ2-1,14,CAWGGTSTFHEQFF,TGTGCCTGGGGCGGGACTAGTACTTTCCATGAGCAGTTCTTC
NA,NA,TRBV27,TRBJ1-5,17,CASAGGNPLYSNQPQHF,TGTGCCAGCGCTGGAGGGAACCCCCTTTATAGCAATCAGCCCCAGCATTTT
TRBD2,NA,TRBV5-1,TRBJ2-1,16,CASSFSGTSQNNEQFF,TGCGCCAGCAGCTTTTCTGGGACTAGCCAGAACAATGAGCAGTTCTTC
TRBD1,NA,TRBV29-1,TRBJ1-3,13,CSVEDDREYTIYF,TGCAGCGTTGAAGACGACAGGGAGTACACCATATATTTT
TRBD1,NA,TRBV5-1,TRBJ2-1,15,CASSFMAGQGNEQFF,TGCGCCAGCAGCTTTATGGCGGGACAGGGGAATGAGCAGTTCTTC
NA,NA,TRBV7-2,TRBJ1-5,13,CASSQLRDQPQHF,TGTGCCAGCAGCCAATTGCGGGATCAGCCCCAGCATTTT
TRBD1,NA,TRBV6-5,TRBJ2-5,13,CASRSPGGETQYF,TGTGCCAGCAGATCCCCAGGGGGAGAGACCCAGTACTTC
NA,NA,TRBV7-9,TRBJ2-7,13,CASSLGLAGEQYF,TGTGCCAGCAGCTTAGGTCTGGCTGGCGAGCAGTACTTC
TRBD2,NA,TRBV27,TRBJ2-1,16,CASSLLAGNSYNEQFF,TGTGCCAGCAGTTTATTAGCGGGTAACTCCTACAATGAGCAGTTCTTC
TRBD2,NA,TRBV19,TRBJ2-3,17,CASSRGLAGPSTDTQYF,TGTGCCAGTAGTCGTGGACTAGCGGGACCTAGCACAGATACGCAGTATTTT
NA,NA,TRBV24-1,TRBJ2-3,14,CATSELGGTDTQYF,TGTGCCACCAGTGAGCTGGGAGGCACAGATACGCAGTATTTT
NA,few,TRBV9,TRBJ2-7,15,CASSVAGQRRDGQYF,TGTGCCAGCAGCGTAGCTGGGCAGAGACGTGACGGGCAGTACTTC
NA,NA,TRBV23-1,TRBJ2-5,13,CASSQRLTETQYF,TGCGCCAGCAGTCAACGCCTAACAGAGACCCAGTACTTC
TRBD1,once,TRBV25-1,TRBJ1-2,15,CASSDTGTGADGYTF,TGTGCCAGCAGTGATACAGGGACAGGGGCTGATGGCTACACCTTC
TRBD2,NA,TRBV19,TRBJ2-7,13,CASKLAGAGEQYF,TGTGCCAGTAAGCTAGCGGGAGCGGGCGAGCAGTACTTC
NA,NA,TRBV12-3/TRBV12-4,TRBJ1-1,13,CASRAGGYAEAFF,TGTGCCAGCAGGGCGGGGGGGTACGCTGAAGCTTTCTTT
TRBD2,few,TRBV5-1,TRBJ2-2,16,CASSLYPAGETGELFF,TGCGCCAGCAGCCTCTACCCCGCGGGAGAAACCGGGGAGCTGTTTTTT
NA,NA,TRBV5-1,TRBJ1-5,15,CASSKQGRGNQPQHF,TGCGCCAGCAGTAAACAGGGAAGGGGCAATCAGCCCCAGCATTTT
TRBD1,NA,TRBV18,TRBJ1-2,14,CASSPEQGNYGYTF,TGTGCCAGCTCCCCCGAACAGGGGAACTATGGCTACACCTTC
NA,NA,TRBV3-1/TRBV3-2,TRBJ1-2,13,CASSQSTSGGYTF,TGTGCCAGCAGCCAGTCCACGAGTGGTGGCTACACCTTC
TRBD1,NA,TRBV7-9,TRBJ1-2,13,CASRSGTGDGYTF,TGTGCCAGCAGAAGCGGGACAGGGGATGGCTACACCTTC
NA,NA,TRBV7-9,TRBJ1-2,14,CASSPPDRPYGYTF,TGTGCCAGCAGCCCTCCTGACAGGCCTTATGGCTACACCTTC
TRBD2,NA,TRBV3-1/TRBV3-2,TRBJ2-7,17,CASSPGALAGQTYEQYF,TGTGCCAGCAGCCCTGGGGCGCTAGCGGGTCAAACCTACGAGCAGTACTTC
NA,NA,TRBV28,TRBJ1-5,11,CASSRGQPQHF,TGTGCCAGCAGTAGGGGCCAGCCCCAGCATTTT
TRBD1,once,TRBV28,TRBJ1-4,15,CASRESTGGGQKLFF,TGTGCCAGCAGGGAATCGACAGGGGGCGGACAAAAACTGTTTTTT
TRBD1,NA,TRBV3-1/TRBV3-2,TRBJ1-2,13,CASSLGQGHGYTF,TGTGCCAGCAGCCTGGGACAGGGTCACGGCTACACCTTC
NA,NA,TRBV10-2,TRBJ2-7,15,CATRSLSGSSYEQYF,TGCGCCACCCGTTCTCTGAGCGGCAGCTCCTACGAGCAGTACTTC
TRBD1,NA,TRBV18,TRBJ2-6,18,CASSPTFNRGSGANVLTF,TGTGCCAGCTCACCAACATTCAACAGGGGCTCTGGGGCCAACGTCCTGACTTTC
TRBD2,NA,TRBV24-1,TRBJ2-7,13,CATGNSGTYEQYF,TGTGCCACCGGAAATAGCGGGACCTACGAGCAGTACTTC
TRBD2,few,TRBV7-6,TRBJ2-2,15,CASSGARGVTGELFF,TGTGCCAGCAGCGGGGCCCGGGGGGTCACCGGGGAGCTGTTTTTT
NA,NA,TRBV7-8,TRBJ1-2,14,CASSRRDWNYGYTF,TGTGCCAGCAGCAGACGGGACTGGAATTATGGCTACACCTTC
NA,NA,TRBV5-6,TRBJ1-5,13,CASSFGSNQPQHF,TGTGCCAGCAGCTTCGGTAGCAATCAGCCCCAGCATTTT
TRBD1,NA,TRBV7-2,TRBJ1-2,15,CASSLDRQGGQGYTF,TGTGCCAGCAGCTTAGACCGACAGGGGGGGCAAGGCTACACCTTC
TRBD2,NA,TRBV28,TRBJ2-2,14,CASIGGRNTGELFF,TGTGCCAGCATCGGCGGGAGGAACACCGGGGAGCTGTTTTTT
NA,NA,TRBV12-5,TRBJ1-1,12,CASGLAPSQAFF,TGTGCTAGTGGTTTGGCCCCGTCCCAAGCTTTCTTT
TRBD2,NA,TRBV20-1,TRBJ2-5,17,CSASASGRNELQETQYF,TGCAGTGCTAGTGCTAGCGGGAGAAATGAGTTGCAAGAGACCCAGTACTTC
TRBD2,NA,TRBV20-1,TRBJ2-7,15,CSASRSGSSFYEQYF,TGCAGTGCTAGTAGAAGCGGGAGTTCATTCTACGAGCAGTACTTC
NA,NA,TRBV29-1,TRBJ1-4,11,CSGGGREKLFF,TGCAGCGGGGGTGGGCGAGAAAAACTGTTTTTT
TRBD1,NA,TRBV6-5,TRBJ1-4,15,CASSTTGGNNEKLFF,TGTGCCAGCAGCACTACAGGGGGCAATAATGAAAAACTGTTTTTT
NA,few,TRBV2,TRBJ2-7,13,CASSDWRSYEQYF,TGTGCCAGCAGTGATTGGAGATCCTACGAGCAGTACTTC
NA,NA,TRBV20-1,TRBJ2-6,15,CSASQGTPGANVLTF,TGCAGTGCTAGTCAGGGAACTCCTGGGGCCAACGTCCTGACTTTC
NA,NA,TRBV19,TRBJ2-5,16,CASSIGTRGAQETQYF,TGTGCCAGTAGTATTGGGACCAGGGGTGCCCAAGAGACCCAGTACTTC
TRBD1,NA,TRBV29-1,TRBJ1-1,13,CSAEQGLGTEAFF,TGCAGCGCCGAACAGGGGTTGGGCACTGAAGCTTTCTTT
NA,NA,TRBV4-1,TRBJ2-7,14,CASSHPDTSYEQYF,TGCGCCAGCAGCCATCCTGACACCTCCTACGAGCAGTACTTC
NA,NA,TRBV3-1/TRBV3-2,TRBJ2-1,11,CASSQDYEQFF,TGTGCCAGCAGCCAGGACTATGAGCAGTTCTTC
NA,NA,TRBV11-2,TRBJ2-7,12,CASGSGTYEQYF,TGTGCCAGCGGGTCAGGGACTTACGAGCAGTACTTC
TRBD2,few,TRBV6-1,TRBJ2-5,18,CASSEALRTSGTSGTQYF,TGTGCCAGCAGTGAAGCGCTTAGGACTAGCGGGACGTCTGGGACCCAGTACTTC
TRBD2,NA,TRBV2,TRBJ2-4,13,CASSVGLAGVSDF,TGTGCCAGCAGTGTCGGACTAGCGGGAGTTTCAGACTTC